One T cell receptor (beta chain) is described in this entry. Its antigen is not known. The entry originates in a study of radiotherapy plus CTLA-4 blockade in lung cancer. At the level of the study: Among all patients, about 19% showed objective responses, while 30% to 40% had disease control.

Repertoires were generated with immunoSEQ multiplex PCR, while TCRdb's copy carries only in-frame clones and drops some. The data hold 95,000 to 150,000 clones, with about nine tenths observed a single time. Patients had chemo-refractory metastatic non-small-cell lung cancer and received focal radiation plus CTLA-4 blockade that used ipilimumab. The study, taken as a whole, reports: According to reports, early shifts in blood T cell clones, alongside interferon-beta, forecast response most accurately. Clones of tumor-derived TCRs expanded in blood after radiotherapy plus ipilimumab.

V shed 5 bases, J shed 6 bases, and the junction held 6 bases outside the gene matches. The CDR3 spans 15 residues. Germline V gene lookup returns CDR1 KGHSH and CDR2 LQKENI. Here the sequenced sample was peripheral blood, taken from a patient treated with radiotherapy plus ipilimumab. The rearrangement links TRBV18 to TRBJ2-1; 11 nucleotides align to TRBD2. The receptor comes from a human donor with non-small cell lung cancer that progressed on radiotherapy plus ipilimumab. As DNA, the CDR3 is TGTGCCAGCTCAATAGCGGGAGGGCCGGGCAATGAGCAGTTCTTC. Translated: CASSIAGGPGNEQFF.